This T cell receptor beta chain was sequenced for a study of PD-1 blockade in classical Hodgkin lymphoma. Study findings and constraints: Patients starting nivolumab under 1 year after ASCT were excluded. Compared with healthy donors, newly diagnosed patients reportedly showed lower baseline TCR diversity. Complete responders started with a diversity level that resembled newly diagnosed patients at baseline.

The time point: cycle 4 day 1 (C4D1), after 5 to 7 weeks of nivolumab. In every patient, relapse followed autologous stem cell transplantation, while exposure to brentuximab vedotin differed. Worth noting for this clone: Its matching antigen is unknown.

The repertoire was sequenced with immunoSEQ multiplex PCR; TCRdb's copy has only in-frame clones and lacks some. Of more than 40,000 clones in the sample, roughly 78% were seen once. CDR3 length: 18 amino acids. Trimming cost V 4 bases and J 0 bases; bases outside gene matches: 13. The germline gives CDR1 SGHDT, CDR2 YYEEEE. The sequence was collected from a human donor with classical Hodgkin lymphoma. The rearrangement links TRBV5-6 to TRBJ1-1; TRBD1 matches 9 bases. Sample: peripheral blood mononuclear cells (PBMCs), taken before the fourth cycle of nivolumab. CDR3: CASSPNRGTGTMNTEAFF. The CDR3 nucleotides are TGTGCCAGCAGCCCCAATAGAGGGACAGGGACCATGAACACTGAAGCTTTCTTT.